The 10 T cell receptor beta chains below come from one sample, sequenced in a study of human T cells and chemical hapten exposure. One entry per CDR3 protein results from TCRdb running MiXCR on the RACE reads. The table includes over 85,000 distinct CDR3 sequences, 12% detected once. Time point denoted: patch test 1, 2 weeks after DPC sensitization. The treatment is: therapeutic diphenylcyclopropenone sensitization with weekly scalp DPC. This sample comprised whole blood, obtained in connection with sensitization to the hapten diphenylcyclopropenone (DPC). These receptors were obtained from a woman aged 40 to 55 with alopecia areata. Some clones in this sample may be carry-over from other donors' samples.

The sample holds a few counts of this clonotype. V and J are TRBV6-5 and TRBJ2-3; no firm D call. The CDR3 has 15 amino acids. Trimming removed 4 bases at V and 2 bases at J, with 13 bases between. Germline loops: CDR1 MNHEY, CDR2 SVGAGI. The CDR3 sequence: CASSSTERVTDTQYF. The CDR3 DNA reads TGTGCCAGCAGTTCGACTGAGAGAGTCACAGATACGCAGTATTTT.

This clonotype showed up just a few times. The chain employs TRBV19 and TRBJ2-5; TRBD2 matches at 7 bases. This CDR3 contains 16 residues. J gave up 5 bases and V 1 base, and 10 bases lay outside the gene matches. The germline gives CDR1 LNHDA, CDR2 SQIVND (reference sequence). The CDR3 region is CASSIAPRGGSETQYF. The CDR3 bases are TGTGCCAGTAGTATAGCCCCACGAGGCGGGAGCGAGACCCAGTACTTC.

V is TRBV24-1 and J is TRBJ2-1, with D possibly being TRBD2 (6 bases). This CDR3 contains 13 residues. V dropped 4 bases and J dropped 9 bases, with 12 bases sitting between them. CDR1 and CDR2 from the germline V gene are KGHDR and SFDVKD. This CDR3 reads CATSDRGFFEQFF. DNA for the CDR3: TGTGCCACCAGTGACCGGGGGTTTTTTGAGCAGTTCTTC.

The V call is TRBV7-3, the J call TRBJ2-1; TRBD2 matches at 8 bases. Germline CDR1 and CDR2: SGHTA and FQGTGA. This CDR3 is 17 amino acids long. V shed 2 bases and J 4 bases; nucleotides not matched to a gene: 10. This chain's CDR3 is CASSLAGGSRGYNEQFF. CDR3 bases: TGTGCCAGCAGCTTAGCGGGAGGTTCCCGAGGATACAATGAGCAGTTCTTC.

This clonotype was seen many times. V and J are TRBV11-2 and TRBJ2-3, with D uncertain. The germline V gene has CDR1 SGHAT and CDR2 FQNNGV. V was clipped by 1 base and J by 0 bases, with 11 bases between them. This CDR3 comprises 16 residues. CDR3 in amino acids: CASSLGGGLSTDTQYF. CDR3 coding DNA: TGTGCCAGCAGCTTAGGGGGTGGTCTAAGCACAGATACGCAGTATTTT. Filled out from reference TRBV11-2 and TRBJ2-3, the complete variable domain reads EAGVAQSPRYKIIEKRQSVAFWCNPISGHATLYWYQQILGQGPKLLIQFQNNGVVDDSQLPKDRFSAERLKGVDSTLKIQPAKLEDSAVYLCASSLGGGLSTDTQYFGPGTRLTVL.

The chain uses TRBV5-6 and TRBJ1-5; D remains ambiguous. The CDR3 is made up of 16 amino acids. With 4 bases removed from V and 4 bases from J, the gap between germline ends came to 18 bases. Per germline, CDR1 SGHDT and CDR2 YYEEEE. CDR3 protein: CASSLSGTQINQPQHF. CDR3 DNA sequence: TGTGCCAGCAGCCTGTCAGGCACCCAAATTAATCAGCCCCAGCATTTT.

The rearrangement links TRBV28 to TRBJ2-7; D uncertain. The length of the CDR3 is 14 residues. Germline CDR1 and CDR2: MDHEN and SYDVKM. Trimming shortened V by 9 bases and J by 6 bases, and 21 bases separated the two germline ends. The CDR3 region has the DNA TGTGCCAGTACTGGCCGGACGCTCGTGGGCGAGCAGTACTTC. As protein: CASTGRTLVGEQYF. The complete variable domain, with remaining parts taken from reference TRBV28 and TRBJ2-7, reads DVKVTQSSRYLVKRTGEKVFLECVQDMDHENMFWYRQDPGLGLRLIYFSYDVKMKEKGDIPEGYSVSREKKERFSLILESASTNQTSMYLCASTGRTLVGEQYFGPGTRLTVT.

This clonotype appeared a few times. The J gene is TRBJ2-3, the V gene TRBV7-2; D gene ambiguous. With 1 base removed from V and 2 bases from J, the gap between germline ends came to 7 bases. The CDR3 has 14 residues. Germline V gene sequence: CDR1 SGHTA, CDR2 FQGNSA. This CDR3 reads CASSLGRHTDTQYF. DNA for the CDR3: TGTGCCAGCAGCTTAGGACGCCACACAGATACGCAGTATTTT. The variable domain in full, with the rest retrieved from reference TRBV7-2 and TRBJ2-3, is GAGVSQSPSNKVTEKGKDVELRCDPISGHTALYWYRQSLGQGLEFLIYFQGNSAPDKSGLPSDRFSAERTGGSVSTLTIQRTQQEDSAVYLCASSLGRHTDTQYFGPGTRLTVL.

CDR3 region: CASSQVAASTDTQYF. In DNA form, the CDR3 reads TGTGCCAGCAGCCAAGTAGCAGCCAGCACAGATACGCAGTATTTT. V usage is TRBV4-2 and J usage is TRBJ2-3; D is ambiguous. This CDR3 region has 15 residues. Per the germline V gene, CDR1 is LGHNA and CDR2 is YNFKEQ. The ends were cut back, 1 base at V and 0 bases at J, with 8 bases in the middle.

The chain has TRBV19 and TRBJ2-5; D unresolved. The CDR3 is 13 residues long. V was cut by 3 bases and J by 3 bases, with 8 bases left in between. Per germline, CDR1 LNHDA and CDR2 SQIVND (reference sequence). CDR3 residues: CASSINGEETQYF. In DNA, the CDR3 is TGTGCCAGTAGTATTAATGGGGAAGAGACCCAGTACTTC.